This T cell receptor (beta chain) was captured by sequencing in a study of cytomegalovirus exposure and HLA in healthy donors. Germline lookup yields CDR1 SGHNT and CDR2 YYREEE (reference sequence). This CDR3 has 14 amino acids. Study outcomes and limitations: CMV serostatus was the sole immune exposure information available. Sequencing probably produced one cluster of sequence variants that were highly shared. The study reported that TCR beta sequences accurately predicted HLA-A and HLA-B alleles in most subjects.

The table lists this clone with a few counts. Its antigen is unidentified. One end of the junction varies from germline; a read error may be responsible. PCR used 60 Vbeta primers and 13 Jbeta primers. TCRdb keeps only in-frame clones here, not all; method: immunoSEQ multiplex PCR. The profile shows some 130,000 clones, nearly 80% of them singletons. The sequenced sample consisted of PBMCs. This receptor was taken from a man aged 25 to 40 in good health and CMV-seronegative. The chain combines TRBV5-4 with TRBJ1-1, with TRBD1 matching over 10 bases. In DNA, the CDR3 is TGTGCCAGCAGCTTGGGGACAGGGGGTATTAGGCTGATCTTT. Translated: CASSLGTGGIRLIF.